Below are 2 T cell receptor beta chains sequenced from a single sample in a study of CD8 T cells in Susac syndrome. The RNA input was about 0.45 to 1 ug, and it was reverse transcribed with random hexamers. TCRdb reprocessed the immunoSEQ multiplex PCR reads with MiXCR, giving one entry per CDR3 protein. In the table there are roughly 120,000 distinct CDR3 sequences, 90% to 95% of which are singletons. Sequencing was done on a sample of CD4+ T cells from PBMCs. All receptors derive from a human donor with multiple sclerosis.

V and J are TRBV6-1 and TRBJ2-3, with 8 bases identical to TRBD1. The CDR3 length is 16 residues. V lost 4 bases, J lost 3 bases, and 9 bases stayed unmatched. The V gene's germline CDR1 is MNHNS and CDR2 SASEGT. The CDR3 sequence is CASSAYGDRGTDTQYF. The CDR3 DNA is TGTGCCAGCAGTGCTTATGGAGACAGGGGAACAGATACGCAGTATTTT.

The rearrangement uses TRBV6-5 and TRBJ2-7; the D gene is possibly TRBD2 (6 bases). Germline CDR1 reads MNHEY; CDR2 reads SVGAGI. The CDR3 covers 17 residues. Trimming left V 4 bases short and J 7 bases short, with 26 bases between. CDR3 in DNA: TGTGCCAGCAGTTTGGCGCCGCGGGACGTTTTATCGGAAGAGCAGTACTTC. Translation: CASSLAPRDVLSEEQYF.